These 28 T cell receptor beta chains came from one sample sequenced in a study of T cell responses to AZD1222 COVID-19 vaccine. Assay: immunoSEQ multiplex PCR; the TCRdb copy retains only in-frame clones and omits some. The sample has 200,000 or so clones, approximately 92% seen once. The starting material was peripheral blood, obtained on day 0 of AZD1222 vaccination. These receptors originate from an adult in good health.

The CDR3 protein is CASSSTGNSYEQYF. The CDR3 DNA is TGCGCCAGCAGCTCTACTGGTAATTCCTACGAGCAGTACTTC. The chain uses TRBV5-1 and TRBJ2-7; D uncertain. V lost 3 bases and J lost 1, with 11 bases in between. CDR3 length equals 14 residues. CDR1 SGHRS and CDR2 YFSETQ come from the germline V gene. Looking up the rest from reference TRBV5-1 and TRBJ2-7 gives the full variable domain: KAGVTQTPRYLIKTRGQQVTLSCSPISGHRSVSWYQQTPGQGLQFLFEYFSETQRNKGNFPGRFSGRQFSNSRSEMNVSTLELGDSALYLCASSSTGNSYEQYFGPGTRLTVT.

The chain joins TRBV7-2 to TRBJ1-3; TRBD1 aligns across 7 bases. CDR3 size: 15 residues. J gave up 2 bases and V 5 bases, and 6 bases lay outside the gene matches. Germline CDR1 and CDR2: SGHTA and FQGNSA. The CDR3 sequence: CASSTRQGAGNTIYF. In DNA, the CDR3 is TGTGCCAGCAGCACCAGGCAGGGGGCTGGAAACACCATATATTTT.

This chain joins TRBV6-5 and TRBJ2-7, with D possibly being TRBD1 (6 bases). In germline, CDR1 is MNHEY, CDR2 SVGAGI. V was shortened by 6 bases and J by 1 base, with 13 bases between the two germline ends. The CDR3 runs 14 residues. CDR3 DNA sequence: TGTGCCAGCAGGACTGAACAGGGATCCTACGAGCAGTACTTC. Amino acids: CASRTEQGSYEQYF.

This chain links TRBV2 with TRBJ2-3; perhaps D is TRBD1 or TRBD2 (7 bases each). The CDR3 has 16 amino acids. CDR1 is SNHLY and CDR2 is FYNNEI in the germline V gene. V shed 8 bases and J shed 2 bases, with 20 bases lying between them. CDR3 residues: CASEGAGAGFTDTQYF. The CDR3 coding sequence is TGTGCCAGCGAGGGGGCGGGGGCCGGATTCACAGATACGCAGTATTTT.

The J gene is TRBJ2-5, the V gene TRBV5-1; 9 nucleotides agree with TRBD1. The CDR3 covers 13 residues. Germline loops: CDR1 SGHRS, CDR2 YFSETQ. V dropped 5 bases and J dropped 4; count of bases not matched to a gene: 3. The CDR3, as DNA: TGCGCCAGCAGGGGACAGGGAGGAGAGACCCAGTACTTC. It yields the protein CASRGQGGETQYF.

The chain couples TRBV16 to TRBJ1-2; TRBD1 agrees at 9 bases. V shed 4 bases and J 8 bases; nucleotides not matched to a gene: 11. Germline lookup yields CDR1 KGHSY and CDR2 FQNENV. This CDR3 has 15 amino acids. This chain's CDR3 is CASSLSTDRGRGYTF. CDR3 sequence (DNA): TGTGCCAGCAGCCTATCAACGGACAGGGGAAGGGGCTACACCTTC.

The chain has TRBV10-2 and TRBJ2-1, with D unresolved. Trimming stripped 1 base from V and 2 bases from J, with 12 bases between. Per germline, CDR1 WSHSY and CDR2 SAAADI. The CDR3 has 16 residues. CDR3 sequence: CASSELTLVPYNEQFF. CDR3 bases: TGCGCCAGCAGTGAGTTGACCCTTGTCCCCTACAATGAGCAGTTCTTC.

V usage is TRBV29-1 and J usage is TRBJ2-1; D remains unclear. V was clipped by 3 bases and J by 6 bases, with 18 bases between them. The CDR3 is 15 amino acids. CDR1 SQVTM and CDR2 ANQGSEA come from the germline V gene. CDR3 in DNA: TGCAGCGTTGAGGTGAGAGACCCCTACGCCAATGAGCAGTTCTTC. Translating gives CSVEVRDPYANEQFF.

This clone came up a few times. The V and J genes are TRBV19 and TRBJ1-2; possible D gene TRBD1, 6 bases. Germline loops: CDR1 LNHDA, CDR2 SQIVND (reference sequence). V shed 3 bases and J shed 7 bases, with 18 bases lying between them. The CDR3 contains 15 residues. CDR3 sequence: CASSILQGVIAGYTF. DNA for the CDR3: TGTGCCAGTAGTATTTTACAGGGCGTTATCGCTGGCTACACCTTC.

This clone is a singleton in its sample. The chain couples TRBV9 to TRBJ1-6; D unclear. The CDR3 consists of 12 residues. CDR1 is SGDLS and CDR2 is YYNGEE in the germline V gene. The V end was cut by 1 base, the J end by 12 bases, with 8 bases between. The CDR3 region is CASSVMGKPLHF. The DNA for the CDR3 is TGTGCCAGCAGCGTAATGGGGAAACCCCTCCACTTT.

The V and J genes are TRBV10-3 and TRBJ2-2, with 12 nucleotides matching TRBD2. Germline V gene sequence: CDR1 ENHRY, CDR2 SYGVKD. The CDR3 covers 15 residues. J was trimmed by 1 base and V by 6 bases; bases with no gene match: 0. For the CDR3, the DNA is TGTGCCATCAGACTAGCGGGGGGGAACACCGGGGAGCTGTTTTTT. It specifies CAIRLAGGNTGELFF.

This chain links TRBV6-5 with TRBJ2-1; D may be TRBD1 or TRBD2 (5 bases each). V was trimmed by 1 base and J by 5 bases, leaving 12 bases between them. This CDR3 is 15 amino acids long. Germline values: CDR1 MNHEY, CDR2 SVGAGI. The CDR3 DNA is TGTGCCAGCAGTTACTTGGGACCGCTAAACAATGAGCAGTTCTTC. This gives the protein CASSYLGPLNNEQFF.

The chain employs TRBV11-2 and TRBJ1-4; TRBD1 matches at 10 bases. Germline V gene data show CDR1 as SGHAT and CDR2 as FQNNGV. The V gene end was trimmed by 6 bases and the J gene end by 8 bases; junction bases not matched to a gene: 12. The CDR3 sequence is 16 residues long. The CDR3 here is CASRSGRDRGLEKLFF. The DNA of the CDR3 is TGTGCCAGCAGGTCGGGACGGGACAGGGGACTGGAAAAACTGTTTTTT.

The rearrangement links TRBV3-1 (or the pseudogene TRBV3-2) to TRBJ2-1; 13 bases are shared with TRBD2. V lost 2 bases to trimming and J lost 9 bases; unmatched junction nucleotides: 4. In germline, CDR1 is LGHDT, CDR2 YNNKEL (reference sequence). There are 15 residues in the CDR3. The CDR3 here is CASSQQGLAGSEQFF. DNA of the CDR3: TGTGCCAGCAGCCAACAGGGACTAGCGGGGAGTGAGCAGTTCTTC.

This sequence joins TRBV10-1 and TRBJ2-5, with D perhaps TRBD1 (5 bases). Germline V gene sequence: CDR1 WNHNN, CDR2 SYGVQD (reference sequence). The CDR3 totals 15 residues. Trimming shortened V by 0 bases and J by 4 bases, and 12 bases separated the two germline ends. DNA for the CDR3: TGCGCCAGCAGTGAGTCGGGCAGGGTTGGAGAGACCCAGTACTTC. It yields the protein CASSESGRVGETQYF.

This chain connects TRBV24-1 to TRBJ1-2; 7 nucleotides align to TRBD1. CDR1 and CDR2 (germline): KGHDR, SFDVKD. The CDR3 has 13 residues. Unmatched junction bases numbered 3, after V lost 1 base and J lost 8 bases. CDR3 sequence reads: CATSDLQGRGYTF. As DNA, the CDR3 is TGTGCCACCAGTGATTTACAGGGGCGAGGCTACACCTTC.

The chain is built from TRBV6-1 and TRBJ2-4; tentative D call: TRBD1 (7 bases). Germline-derived CDR1 and CDR2 are MNHNS and SASEGT. The CDR3 loop spans 13 amino acids. Between the trimmed V and J ends, which lost 2 bases and 6 bases, there was a span of 8 bases. The CDR3 bases are TGTGCCAGCAGTGAACAGGGGGGAAACATTCAGTACTTC. Protein sequence: CASSEQGGNIQYF.

The rearrangement uses TRBV11-3 and TRBJ2-1, with 8 bases fitting TRBD2. The length of the CDR3 is 16 residues. Looked up from germline, CDR1 is SGHNT and CDR2 is YENEEA. V lost 5 bases, J lost 4 bases, and 10 bases stayed unmatched. For the CDR3, the DNA is TGTGCCAGCAGCCTCCGGGGGGGAGGGCTATACAATGAGCAGTTCTTC. Its protein is CASSLRGGGLYNEQFF.

This chain joins TRBV12-2 and TRBJ1-5. TRBV12-2 is flagged as a pseudogene. This CDR3 spans 18 amino acids. The DNA of the CDR3 is TGTGCAAGTCGCTCTCATGGGTCTGGGGGGGCTAGCAATCAGCCCCAGCATTTT. Its protein is CASRSHGSGGASNQPQHF.

The chain uses TRBV19 and TRBJ1-1; tentative D call: TRBD1 (5 bases). Germline CDR1 and CDR2: LNHDA and SQIVND (reference sequence). The CDR3 length is 16 residues. Trimming shortened V by 5 bases and J by 2 bases, and 18 bases separated the two germline ends. CDR3 residues: CASSLPPGRQNTEAFF. The CDR3 DNA reads as TGTGCCAGTAGTTTGCCCCCGGGACGCCAAAACACTGAAGCTTTCTTT. Using reference TRBV19 and TRBJ1-1 for the parts outside the CDR3, the full variable domain is DGGITQSPKYLFRKEGQNVTLSCEQNLNHDAMYWYRQDPGQGLRLIYYSQIVNDFQKGDIAEGYSVSREKKESFPLTVTSAQKNPTAFYLCASSLPPGRQNTEAFFGQGTRLTVV.

The chain combines TRBV14 with TRBJ2-1; TRBD2 matches at 11 bases. The V gene end was trimmed by 4 bases and the J gene end by 2 bases; junction bases not matched to a gene: 7. The CDR3 is made up of 17 amino acids. Germline V gene data show CDR1 as SGHDN and CDR2 as FVKESK. The CDR3 DNA sequence: TGTGCCAGCAGCCGCCTTCTACTAGCGGGAGCCTACAATGAGCAGTTCTTC. It encodes CASSRLLLAGAYNEQFF.

The count of this clone is one. The chain joins TRBV19 to TRBJ2-1; D is possibly TRBD1 or TRBD2 (5 bases each). The CDR3 totals 14 residues. The V gene's germline CDR1 is LNHDA and CDR2 SQIVND (reference sequence). V lost 4 bases and J 8 bases, leaving 15 bases between the germline ends. This CDR3 reads CASSTPVRDDEQFF. The CDR3 DNA reads TGTGCCAGTAGTACCCCCGTTAGGGACGATGAGCAGTTCTTC.

V is TRBV10-3 and J is TRBJ2-1; D ambiguous. The CDR3 is made up of 12 amino acids. The V and J ends lost 1 base and 8 bases respectively, with 6 bases between them. Germline loops: CDR1 ENHRY, CDR2 SYGVKD. CDR3 sequence reads: CAISEFDYEQFF. The CDR3 bases are TGTGCCATCAGTGAGTTTGACTATGAGCAGTTCTTC.

The chain employs TRBV6-5 and TRBJ2-7; D remains unclear. CDR1 and CDR2 (germline): MNHEY, SVGAGI. This CDR3 comprises 13 residues. Deletions cut 4 bases from V and 3 bases from J, with 10 bases between. CDR3 in amino acids: CASSSLPFYEQYV. CDR3 in DNA: TGTGCCAGCAGTTCCCTCCCCTTCTACGAGCAGTACGTC.

This clone appeared once. The chain is built from TRBV15 and TRBJ1-5, with D possibly TRBD1 on 5 matching bases. In germline, CDR1 is LNHNV, CDR2 YYDKDF (reference sequence). With 5 bases removed from V and 4 bases from J, the gap between germline ends came to 21 bases. The CDR3 is made up of 17 amino acids. The CDR3 loop is CATSSYGTGRLNQPQHF. CDR3 in DNA: TGTGCCACCAGCTCATACGGGACCGGCCGACTAAATCAGCCCCAGCATTTT.

V usage is TRBV19 and J usage is TRBJ2-1, with 7 bases fitting TRBD2. Germline CDR1 reads LNHDA; CDR2 reads SQIVND (reference sequence). The trim removed 11 bases at V and 4 bases at J, leaving 5 bases unmatched. The CDR3 has 12 amino acids. The DNA for the CDR3 is TGTGCCGCGGGGGAGATGTACAATGAGCAGTTCTTC. Its protein product is CAAGEMYNEQFF.

The J gene is TRBJ1-1, the V gene TRBV27; D remains ambiguous. The V gene lost 7 bases and the J gene lost 0 bases, with 12 bases spanning the gap. Germline-derived CDR1 and CDR2 are MNHEY and SMNVEV (reference sequence). There are 14 residues in the CDR3. This CDR3 reads CASKPGSMNTEAFF. As DNA, the CDR3 is TGTGCCAGCAAACCGGGATCCATGAACACTGAAGCTTTCTTT.

This sequence joins TRBV5-1 and TRBJ2-5; the match to TRBD2 covers 8 bases. CDR1 and CDR2 from the germline V gene are SGHRS and YFSETQ. The CDR3 spans 14 residues. The J segment lost 4 bases and the V segment lost 2 bases, leaving 4 bases of the junction unmatched. The CDR3 region has the DNA TGCGCCAGCAGCTTCCGGGGGGGGCGAGAGACCCAGTACTTC. Translating gives CASSFRGGRETQYF.